The T cell receptor beta chain under discussion was sequenced for a study of blood T cell repertoires in COVID-19. Study-level background: From T cells, B-cell-depleted T cells, or PBMCs came the material, which was cDNA or gDNA.

In this sample, this clone turned up a few times. Per the study methods: Scientists estimated how many nucleated cells there were by amplifying reference gene primers. The method was immunoSEQ multiplex PCR; TCRdb's version includes in-frame clones alone and lacks a portion of them. V and J calls and clone size are copied from that table; D and trimming were computed from the DNA. The data hold 130,000 to 150,000 clones, with roughly 87% observed a single time. The germline gives CDR1 SQVTM, CDR2 ANQGSEA. V trimming: 6 bases; J trimming: 2 bases; junction bases outside the gene matches: 2. The CDR3 has 13 residues.

Sequencing input: peripheral blood. The TCR comes from a man between 65 and 85 years old with acute or convalescent COVID-19. The chain recombines TRBV29-1 with TRBJ1-5, with 9 nucleotides matching TRBD1. This chain's CDR3 is CSVRTGGNQPQHF. Here the CDR3 DNA reads TGCAGCGTACGGACAGGGGGCAATCAGCCCCAGCATTTT.